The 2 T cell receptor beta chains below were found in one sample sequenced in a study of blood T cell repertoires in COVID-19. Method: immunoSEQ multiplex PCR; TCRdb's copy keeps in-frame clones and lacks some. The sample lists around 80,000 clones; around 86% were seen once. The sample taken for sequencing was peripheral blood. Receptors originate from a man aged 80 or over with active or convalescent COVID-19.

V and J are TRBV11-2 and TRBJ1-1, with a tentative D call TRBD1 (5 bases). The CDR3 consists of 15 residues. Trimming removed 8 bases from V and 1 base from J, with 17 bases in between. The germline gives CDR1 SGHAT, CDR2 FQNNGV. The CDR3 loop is CASRRHPQGNTEAFF. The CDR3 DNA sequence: TGTGCCAGCCGCCGACACCCTCAGGGGAACACTGAAGCTTTCTTT.

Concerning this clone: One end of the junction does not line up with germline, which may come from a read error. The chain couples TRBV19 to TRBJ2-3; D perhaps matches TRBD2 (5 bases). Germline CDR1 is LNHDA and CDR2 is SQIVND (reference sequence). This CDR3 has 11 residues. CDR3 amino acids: CASSIVGLLIF. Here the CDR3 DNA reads TGTGCCAGTAGTATAGTCGGACTCCTTATTTTT.